The clone carrying this TCR beta chain was found once. Its antigen is currently unknown. Treatment meaning: randomized to nivolumab then ipilimumab (arm A) or the reverse (arm B). DNA-damaging chemotherapy had not been given to any patient beforehand. V shed 9 bases and J shed 2 bases, with 8 bases lying between them. The V gene's germline CDR1 is WNHNN and CDR2 SYGVQD (reference sequence). This CDR3 has 11 residues. The data belong to a study of sequential checkpoint blockade in melanoma. The table came from immunoSEQ multiplex PCR; TCRdb's copy has only in-frame clones and leaves some out. The sample consists of 7,000 or so clones, roughly 22% of them appearing once. Study-wide results and limits: PD-L1 staining and CD8+ counts, not mutational load, tracked tumor T-cell clonality.

This clonotype was sampled from a human donor with melanoma. The specimen comprised tumor tissue (inferred from file names), sampled from a patient given nivolumab and ipilimumab in sequence. The chain is built from TRBV10-1 and TRBJ2-7, with a weak D call TRBD2 (5 bases). The CDR3 here is CAREETYEQYF. The CDR3 region has the DNA TGCGCCAGGGAGGAAACCTACGAGCAGTACTTC.